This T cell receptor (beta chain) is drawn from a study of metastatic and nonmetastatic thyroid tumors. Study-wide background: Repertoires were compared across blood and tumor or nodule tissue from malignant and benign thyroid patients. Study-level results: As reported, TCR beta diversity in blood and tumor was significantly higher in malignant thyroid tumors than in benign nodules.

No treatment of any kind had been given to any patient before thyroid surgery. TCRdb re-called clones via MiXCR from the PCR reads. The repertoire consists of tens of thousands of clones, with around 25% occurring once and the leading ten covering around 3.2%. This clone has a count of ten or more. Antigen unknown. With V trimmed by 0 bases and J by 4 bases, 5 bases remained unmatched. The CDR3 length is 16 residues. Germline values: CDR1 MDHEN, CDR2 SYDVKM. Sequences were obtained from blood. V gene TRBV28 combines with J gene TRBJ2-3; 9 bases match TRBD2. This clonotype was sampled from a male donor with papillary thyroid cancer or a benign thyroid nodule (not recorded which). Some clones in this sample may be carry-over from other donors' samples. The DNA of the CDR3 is TGTGCCAGCAGTTTATGGGGCGGGAGGGGGTCAGATACGCAGTATTTT. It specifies CASSLWGGRGSDTQYF.